This TCR beta chain was found in a study of blood T cell repertoires in COVID-19. CDR1 is SGHTA, CDR2 FQGNSA, per germline. J gave up 1 base and V 10 bases, and 3 bases lay outside the gene matches. The CDR3 runs 13 residues. TCRdb's table, derived via immunoSEQ multiplex PCR, lists solely in-frame clones and lacks some. Seen here are fewer than 60,000 clones, approximately 88% observed once, and the top ten hold roughly 10%. The chain is built from TRBV7-2 and TRBJ2-4, with 8 nucleotides matching TRBD2. Specimen: peripheral blood. The source of this sequence is a man aged 25-40 years with COVID-19, enrolled during active disease. Written as DNA, the CDR3 is TGTGCCACGGGCGGGGGGGCCAAAAACATTCAGTACTTC. Its translation: CATGGGAKNIQYF.